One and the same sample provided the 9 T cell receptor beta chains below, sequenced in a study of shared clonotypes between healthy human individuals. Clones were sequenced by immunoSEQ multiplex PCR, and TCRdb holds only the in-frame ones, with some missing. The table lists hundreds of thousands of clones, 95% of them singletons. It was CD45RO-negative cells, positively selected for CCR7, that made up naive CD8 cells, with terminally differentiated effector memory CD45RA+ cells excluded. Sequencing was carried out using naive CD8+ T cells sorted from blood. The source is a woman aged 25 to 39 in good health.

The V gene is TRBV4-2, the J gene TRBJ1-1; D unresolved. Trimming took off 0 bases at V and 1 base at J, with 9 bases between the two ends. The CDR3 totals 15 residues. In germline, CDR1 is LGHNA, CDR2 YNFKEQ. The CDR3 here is CASSQEGGRNTEAFF. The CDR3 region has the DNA TGTGCCAGCAGCCAAGAGGGAGGGCGGAACACTGAAGCTTTCTTT.

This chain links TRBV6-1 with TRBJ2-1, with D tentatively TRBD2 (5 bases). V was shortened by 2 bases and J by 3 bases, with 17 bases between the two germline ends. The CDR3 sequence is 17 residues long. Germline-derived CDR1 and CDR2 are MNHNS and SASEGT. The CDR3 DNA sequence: TGTGCCAGCAGTGAATTTGGAAGGTCTAGCTTCTACAATGAGCAGTTCTTC. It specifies CASSEFGRSSFYNEQFF.

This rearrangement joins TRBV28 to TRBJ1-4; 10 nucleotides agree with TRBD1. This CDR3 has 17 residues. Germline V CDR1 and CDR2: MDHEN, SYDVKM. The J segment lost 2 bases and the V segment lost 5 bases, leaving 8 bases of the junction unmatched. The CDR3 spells CASSLLRQGATNEKLFF. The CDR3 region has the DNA TGTGCCAGCAGTCTCCTACGACAGGGGGCCACTAATGAAAAACTGTTTTTT.

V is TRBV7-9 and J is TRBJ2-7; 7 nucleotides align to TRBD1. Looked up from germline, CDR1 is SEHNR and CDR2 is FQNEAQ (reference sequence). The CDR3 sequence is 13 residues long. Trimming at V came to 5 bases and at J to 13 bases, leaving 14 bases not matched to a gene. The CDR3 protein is CASSLLDREIVYF. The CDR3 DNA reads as TGTGCCAGCAGCCTCCTCGACAGGGAAATAGTCTACTTC. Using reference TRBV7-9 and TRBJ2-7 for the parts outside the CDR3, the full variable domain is DTGVSQNPRHKITKRGQNVTFRCDPISEHNRLYWYRQTLGQGPEFLTYFQNEAQLEKSRLLSDRFSAERPKGSFSTLEIQRTEQGDSAMYLCASSLLDREIVYFGPGTRLTVT.

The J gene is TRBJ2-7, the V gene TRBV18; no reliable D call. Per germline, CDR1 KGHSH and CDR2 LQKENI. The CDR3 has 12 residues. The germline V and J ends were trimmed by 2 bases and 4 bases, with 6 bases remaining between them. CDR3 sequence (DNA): TGTGCCAGCTCACCAGGCCAGTACGAGCAGTACTTC. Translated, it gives CASSPGQYEQYF.

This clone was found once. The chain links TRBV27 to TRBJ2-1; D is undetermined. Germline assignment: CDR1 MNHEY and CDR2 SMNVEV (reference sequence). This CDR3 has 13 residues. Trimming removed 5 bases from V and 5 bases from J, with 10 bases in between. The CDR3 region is CASSAWADNEQFF. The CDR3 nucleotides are TGTGCCAGCAGTGCCTGGGCCGACAATGAGCAGTTCTTC.

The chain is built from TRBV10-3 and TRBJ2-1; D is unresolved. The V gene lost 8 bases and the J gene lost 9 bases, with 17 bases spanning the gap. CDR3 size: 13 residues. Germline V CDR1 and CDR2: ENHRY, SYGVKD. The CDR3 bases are TGTGCCATCGAGTCGGATTGGCTGGGTGAGCAGTTCTTC. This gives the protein CAIESDWLGEQFF.

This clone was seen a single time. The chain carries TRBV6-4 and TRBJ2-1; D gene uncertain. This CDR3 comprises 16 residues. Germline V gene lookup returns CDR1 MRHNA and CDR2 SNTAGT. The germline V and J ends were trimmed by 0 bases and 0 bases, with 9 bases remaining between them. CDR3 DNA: TGTGCCAGCAGTGACTCCTACAGAAGCTCCTACAATGAGCAGTTCTTC. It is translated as CASSDSYRSSYNEQFF.

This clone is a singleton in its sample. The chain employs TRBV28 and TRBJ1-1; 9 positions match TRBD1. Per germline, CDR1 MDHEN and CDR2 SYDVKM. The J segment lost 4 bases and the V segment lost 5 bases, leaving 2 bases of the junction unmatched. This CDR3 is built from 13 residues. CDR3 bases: TGTGCCAGCAGTACAGGGGGCGTCACTGAAGCTTTCTTT. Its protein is CASSTGGVTEAFF. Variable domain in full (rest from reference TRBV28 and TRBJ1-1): DVKVTQSSRYLVKRTGEKVFLECVQDMDHENMFWYRQDPGLGLRLIYFSYDVKMKEKGDIPEGYSVSREKKERFSLILESASTNQTSMYLCASSTGGVTEAFFGQGTRLTVV.